These T cell receptor beta chains were read from a single sample in a study of CD8 T cells in ankylosing spondylitis. MiXCR was run by TCRdb on the 5' RACE reads, yielding one entry per CDR3 protein. The top ten hold about 44% of the sample, which has 200,000 to 250,000 distinct CDR3 sequences, about a sixth seen once. Sequenced material: blood, either unsorted or a sorted T cell fraction (not recorded which). The receptors shown here come from a male donor with ankylosing spondylitis. The CDR3 runs from the conserved cysteine through the conserved F or W. A D gene is named only where the DNA matches it firmly. Size values are once, few and many counts, or a class for expanded clones, and some rows have none.

v_gene,abundance,d_gene,j_gene,CDR3aa,CDR3nt
TRBV7-9,few,NA,TRBJ1-1,CASSSLNRDGTEAFF,TGTGCCAGCAGCTCCCTCAACAGGGATGGCACTGAAGCTTTCTTT
TRBV6-2/TRBV6-3,few,NA,TRBJ2-2,CASSSRTASGGELFF,TGTGCCAGCTCCTCAAGGACAGCTTCGGGCGGGGAGCTGTTTTTT
TRBV12-3/TRBV12-4,few,NA,TRBJ1-4,CASSLGLYEKLFF,TGTGCCAGCAGTTTAGGACTTTATGAAAAACTGTTTTTT
TRBV28,many,TRBD2,TRBJ2-3,CASSLAGGPSDTQYF,TGTGCCAGCAGTTTAGCGGGAGGGCCGTCAGATACGCAGTATTTT
TRBV12-3/TRBV12-4,many,NA,TRBJ2-3,CASSLAGGLDTQYF,TGTGCCAGCAGTTTAGCGGGGGGCCTAGATACGCAGTATTTT
TRBV9,NA,TRBD1,TRBJ1-1,CASSVGTGGRAFF,TGTGCCAGCAGCGTAGGGACAGGGGGCCGAGCTTTCTTT
TRBV24-1,many,NA,TRBJ1-3,CATSDLQGTRNTIYF,TGTGCCACCAGTGATTTGCAGGGTACGAGAAACACCATATATTTT
TRBV4-1,NA,NA,TRBJ1-4,CASSHPPQGPYNEKLFF,TGCGCCAGCAGCCACCCCCCGCAGGGGCCATACAATGAAAAACTGTTTTTT
TRBV4-1,NA,NA,TRBJ1-2,CASSQDSGSYGYTF,TGCGCCAGCAGCCAAGATTCAGGGTCCTATGGCTACACCTTC
TRBV7-8,few,NA,TRBJ2-3,CASSRGSTDTQYF,TGTGCCAGCAGCCGAGGGTCGACAGATACGCAGTATTTT
TRBV27,NA,NA,TRBJ1-5,CASSSDSHQPQHF,TGTGCCAGCAGTTCGGACAGCCATCAGCCCCAGCATTTT
TRBV29-1,NA,NA,TRBJ1-2,CSVEEEGPHDGYTF,TGCAGCGTTGAAGAGGAGGGGCCGCATGATGGCTACACCTTC
TRBV6-4,NA,NA,TRBJ2-1,CASSEDSSYNEQFF,TGTGCCAGCAGTGAGGACAGCTCCTACAATGAGCAGTTCTTC
TRBV6-1,few,NA,TRBJ1-2,CASSIGVDYGYTF,TGTGCCAGCAGTATAGGGGTGGACTATGGCTACACCTTC
TRBV28,NA,NA,TRBJ1-1,CASSEMNTEAFF,TGTGCCAGCAGTGAGATGAACACTGAAGCTTTCTTT
TRBV28,NA,NA,TRBJ1-1,CASSPGHANTEAFF,TGTGCCAGCAGCCCGGGACACGCGAACACTGAAGCTTTCTTT
TRBV7-9,NA,TRBD1,TRBJ2-2,CASSSTRTGNTGELFF,TGTGCCAGCAGCTCTACGAGGACAGGGAACACCGGGGAGCTGTTTTTT
TRBV11-2,once,NA,TRBJ2-7,CASSLGPRSYEQYF,TGTGCCAGCAGCTTAGGCCCCCGCTCCTACGAGCAGTACTTC
TRBV4-1,few,NA,TRBJ2-5,CASSPRDTHSQETQYF,TGCGCCAGCAGCCCCAGGGACACCCACTCCCAAGAGACCCAGTACTTC
TRBV5-4,NA,NA,TRBJ1-1,CASSLDLSSEAFF,TGTGCCAGCAGCTTGGATTTAAGCTCTGAAGCTTTCTTT
TRBV24-1,NA,TRBD1,TRBJ1-5,CATKDRGNQPQHF,TGTGCCACCAAAGACAGGGGCAATCAGCCCCAGCATTTT
TRBV6-2/TRBV6-3,few,TRBD2,TRBJ2-7,CASSGTTTYEQYF,TGTGCCAGCAGCGGGACTACAACCTACGAGCAGTACTTC
TRBV28,few,TRBD1,TRBJ2-3,CASSQRDRGLADTQYF,TGTGCCAGCAGCCAACGGGACAGGGGGCTAGCAGATACGCAGTATTTT
TRBV11-2,NA,TRBD2,TRBJ2-3,CASTPGGGGGDTQYF,TGTGCCAGCACCCCCGGGGGCGGGGGGGGAGATACGCAGTATTTT
TRBV24-1,NA,NA,TRBJ2-1,CATSHLGPYNEKFF,TGTGCCACCAGCCATTTGGGACCCTACAATGAGAAGTTCTTC
TRBV5-6,few,TRBD1,TRBJ1-1,CASSLVRDRAEAFF,TGTGCCAGCAGCTTGGTTCGGGACAGGGCCGAAGCTTTCTTT
TRBV6-1,NA,TRBD1,TRBJ2-7,CASSEIGQGADEQYF,TGTGCCAGCAGTGAAATCGGACAGGGGGCTGACGAGCAGTACTTC
TRBV6-1,NA,NA,TRBJ1-1,CASRHGDVGRNTEAFF,TGTGCCAGCAGGCACGGGGATGTCGGCAGGAACACTGAAGCTTTCTTT
TRBV12-3/TRBV12-4,NA,NA,TRBJ2-7,CASSIGGSEQYF,TGTGCCAGCAGTATTGGGGGGTCCGAGCAGTACTTC
TRBV7-8,few,NA,TRBJ2-7,CASSLKFDEQYF,TGTGCCAGCAGCTTAAAGTTCGACGAGCAGTACTTC
TRBV29-1,NA,NA,TRBJ2-3,CSVAPGETDTQYF,TGCAGCGTTGCTCCCGGAGAGACAGATACGCAGTATTTT
TRBV6-1,NA,NA,TRBJ2-2,CASSKQETGELFF,TGTGCCAGCAGTAAACAGGAGACCGGGGAGCTGTTTTTT
TRBV11-2,few,NA,TRBJ2-5,CASTLSPDQETQYF,TGTGCCAGCACCCTGAGCCCTGACCAAGAGACCCAGTACTTC
TRBV5-6,NA,NA,TRBJ2-1,CASSSGQRYYNEQFF,TGTGCCAGCAGCTCCGGACAGAGGTACTACAATGAGCAGTTCTTC
TRBV5-4,few,TRBD2,TRBJ2-7,CASSFLAGASYEQYF,TGTGCCAGCAGCTTTCTAGCGGGGGCATCCTACGAGCAGTACTTC
TRBV4-1,few,TRBD2,TRBJ2-1,CASSSPGLADEQFF,TGCGCCAGCAGCTCACCGGGACTAGCGGATGAGCAGTTCTTC
TRBV5-5,few,TRBD2,TRBJ2-7,CASSPRDYSSYEQYF,TGTGCCAGCAGCCCCCGGGACTACAGCTCCTACGAGCAGTACTTC
TRBV27,few,TRBD1,TRBJ2-7,CASKPGQGAHEQYF,TGTGCCAGCAAACCGGGACAGGGGGCCCACGAGCAGTACTTC
TRBV10-3,NA,TRBD2,TRBJ2-1,CAISESPPGTSGIRDSLEQFF,TGTGCCATCAGTGAGTCTCCCCCCGGGACTAGCGGGATCAGAGACTCCCTTGAGCAGTTCTTC
TRBV28,NA,NA,TRBJ2-7,CASSDLVGLRSPSEQYF,TGTGCCAGCAGTGACCTGGTTGGGCTGCGGTCTCCTAGCGAGCAGTACTTC
TRBV5-1,many,TRBD1,TRBJ2-5,CASSPGQGQETQYF,TGCGCCAGCAGCCCGGGACAGGGACAAGAGACCCAGTACTTC
TRBV12-3/TRBV12-4,NA,TRBD1,TRBJ1-1,CAICPDWARAFSGGTEAFF,TGTGCCATCTGCCCAGACTGGGCCAGGGCCTTTTCAGGGGGAACTGAAGCTTTCTTT
TRBV9,few,TRBD1,TRBJ1-2,CASSARQGANYGYTF,TGTGCCAGCAGCGCCCGACAGGGAGCTAACTATGGCTACACCTTC
TRBV11-1,NA,NA,TRBJ2-2,CASSAGPNTGELFF,TGTGCCAGCAGCGCCGGTCCCAACACCGGGGAGCTGTTTTTT
TRBV19,NA,NA,TRBJ2-6,CASTGGANVLTF,TGTGCCAGTACGGGGGGGGCCAACGTCCTGACTTTC
TRBV4-1,many,NA,TRBJ1-2,CASSRHRGHLTGGGYTF,TGCGCCAGCAGCCGGCATAGGGGACATCTAACCGGGGGGGGCTACACCTTC
TRBV5-1,NA,NA,TRBJ2-7,CASSPLGGALEQYF,TGCGCCAGCAGCCCTCTCGGGGGAGCGCTTGAGCAGTACTTC
TRBV7-9,NA,NA,TRBJ1-4,CASSQVGMSTNEKLFF,TGTGCCAGCAGCCAAGTCGGGATGTCGACTAATGAAAAACTGTTTTTT
TRBV6-6,NA,NA,TRBJ2-6,CASNSGANVLTF,TGTGCCAGCAATTCTGGGGCCAACGTCCTGACTTTC
TRBV3-1,NA,NA,TRBJ2-7,CASREEGGSYEQYF,TGTGCCAGCAGGGAAGAGGGTGGAAGTTACGAGCAGTACTTC
TRBV4-3,few,NA,TRBJ2-7,CASSQDRELSYEQYF,TGCGCCAGCAGCCAAGATAGGGAGCTCTCCTACGAGCAGTACTTC